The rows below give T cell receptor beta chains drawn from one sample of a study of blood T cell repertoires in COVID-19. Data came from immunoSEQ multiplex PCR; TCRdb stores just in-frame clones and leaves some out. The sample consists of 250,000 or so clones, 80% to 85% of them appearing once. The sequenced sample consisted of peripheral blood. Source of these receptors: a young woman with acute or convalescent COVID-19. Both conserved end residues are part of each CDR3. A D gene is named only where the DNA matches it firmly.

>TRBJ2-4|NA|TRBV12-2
CASRLRGRKNIQYF
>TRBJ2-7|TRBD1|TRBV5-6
CASSHGTGVFLYEQYF
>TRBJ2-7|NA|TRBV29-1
CSVAHTTYEQYF
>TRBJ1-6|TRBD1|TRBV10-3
CATGQGATYNSPLHF
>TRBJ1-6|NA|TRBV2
CASRQGITYNSPLHF
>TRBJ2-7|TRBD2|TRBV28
CASRSGGGLLDEQYF
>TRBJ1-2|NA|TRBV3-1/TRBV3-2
CASSQGLGTRGPYGYTF
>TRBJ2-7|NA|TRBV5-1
CASSWTQRSYEQYF
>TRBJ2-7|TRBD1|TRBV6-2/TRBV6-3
CASSYSTWGQGAGEQYF
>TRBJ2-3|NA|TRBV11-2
CASSRSYRSRSQYF
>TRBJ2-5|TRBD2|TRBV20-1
CSASSTFGRGQETQYF
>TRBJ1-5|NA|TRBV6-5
CASSYGGAKGQPQHF
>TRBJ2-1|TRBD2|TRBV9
CASSEGLAGNNEQFF
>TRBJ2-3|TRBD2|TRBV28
CASRNSGSPDTQYF
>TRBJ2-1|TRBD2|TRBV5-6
CASSLSAGGPSNEQFF
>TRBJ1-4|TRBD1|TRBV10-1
CASSPGQLSRKLFF
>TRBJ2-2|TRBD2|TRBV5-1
CASSLVGLAAGELFF
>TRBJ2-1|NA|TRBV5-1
CASSWQGDYNEQFF
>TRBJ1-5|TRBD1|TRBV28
CASSREGQGAGGFQPQHF
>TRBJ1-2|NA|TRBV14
CASSQEPLYGYTF
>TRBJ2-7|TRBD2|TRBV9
CASSPSGRNPLYTYEQYF
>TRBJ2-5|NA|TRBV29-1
CSVGATGTQQETQYF
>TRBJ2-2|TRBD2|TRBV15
CATSALAGVKTGELFF
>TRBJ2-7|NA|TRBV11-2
CASSYNPTPLGEQYF
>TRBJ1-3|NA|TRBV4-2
CASSQVSLRGSGNTIYF
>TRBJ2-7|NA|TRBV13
CASSFDGPNLGAPNYEQYF
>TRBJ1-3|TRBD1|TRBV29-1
CSVTGTGVGNTIYF
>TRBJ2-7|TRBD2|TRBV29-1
CSVPGLAGNEQYF
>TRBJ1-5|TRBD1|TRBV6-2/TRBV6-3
CASSYRGQGSNQPQHF
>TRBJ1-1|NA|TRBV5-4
CASSLAGGQTNTEAFF
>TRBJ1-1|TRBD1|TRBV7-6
CASSLRQGSTEAFF
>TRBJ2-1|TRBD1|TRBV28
CASSLWDRVNEQFF
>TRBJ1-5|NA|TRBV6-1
CASSEWGGGNQPQHF
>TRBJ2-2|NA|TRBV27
CASSLYSSTGELFF
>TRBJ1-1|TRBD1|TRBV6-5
CASSYVPDRDTEAFF
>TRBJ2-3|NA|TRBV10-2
CASSEAEGERTDTQYF
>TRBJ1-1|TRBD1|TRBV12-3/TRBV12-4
CASSPGTGSLSFF
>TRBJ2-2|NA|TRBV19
CASSIDRWREADTGELFF
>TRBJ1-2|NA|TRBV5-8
CASSLGGGSYYGYTF
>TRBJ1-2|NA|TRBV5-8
CASTRKGVDYGYTF
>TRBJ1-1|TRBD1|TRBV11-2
CASSFPVGTGPPEAFF
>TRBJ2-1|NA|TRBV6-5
CASSYGRGSYNEQFF
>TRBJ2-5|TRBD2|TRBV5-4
CASSLTSGSKETQYF
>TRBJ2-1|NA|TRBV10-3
CAISESSREQFF
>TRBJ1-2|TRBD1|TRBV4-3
CASSQDSGTGWNYGYTF
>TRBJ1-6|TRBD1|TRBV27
CASSFRDRGRGNNSPLHF
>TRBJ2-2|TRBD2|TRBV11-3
CASSHLAGLNTGELFF
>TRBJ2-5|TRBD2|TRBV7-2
CASSLATAGLAASETQYF
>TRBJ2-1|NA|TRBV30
CAWSHTGGEQFF
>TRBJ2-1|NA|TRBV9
CASSPSGSSYNEQFF
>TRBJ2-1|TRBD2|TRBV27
CASSSPKGLAGAQNEQFF
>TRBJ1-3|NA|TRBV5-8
CASSRDGGNTIYF
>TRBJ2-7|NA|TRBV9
CASSDRDFPYEQYF
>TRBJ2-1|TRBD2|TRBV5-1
CASSPGTSLFNEQFF
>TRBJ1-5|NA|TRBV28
CASSFTGANQPQHF